The clone carrying this T cell receptor beta chain has ten or more counts. This sample is part of a study of breast tumors, draining lymph nodes, adjacent tissues. The CDR3 is made up of 15 amino acids. Germline CDR1 and CDR2: MNHNS and SASEGT. J lost 5 bases, V lost 6 bases, and 12 bases had no gene match. TCRdb ran MiXCR on the multiplex PCR reads and lists one entry per CDR3 protein. This sample yields about 200,000 distinct CDR3 sequences, of which around 33% are seen a single time; over 4% belongs to the top ten. The lymph nodes were axillary draining lymph nodes from breast cancer patients. The chain combines TRBV6-1 with TRBJ2-5, with TRBD2 matching 7 bases. The material sequenced was axillary lymph node tissue. This TCR was recovered from a female donor with breast cancer. Some clones in this sample may be carry-over from other donors' samples. CDR3 DNA: TGTGCCAGCAGAAAGCTAGCGGACCGTTGGGAGACCCAGTACTTC. It encodes CASRKLADRWETQYF.